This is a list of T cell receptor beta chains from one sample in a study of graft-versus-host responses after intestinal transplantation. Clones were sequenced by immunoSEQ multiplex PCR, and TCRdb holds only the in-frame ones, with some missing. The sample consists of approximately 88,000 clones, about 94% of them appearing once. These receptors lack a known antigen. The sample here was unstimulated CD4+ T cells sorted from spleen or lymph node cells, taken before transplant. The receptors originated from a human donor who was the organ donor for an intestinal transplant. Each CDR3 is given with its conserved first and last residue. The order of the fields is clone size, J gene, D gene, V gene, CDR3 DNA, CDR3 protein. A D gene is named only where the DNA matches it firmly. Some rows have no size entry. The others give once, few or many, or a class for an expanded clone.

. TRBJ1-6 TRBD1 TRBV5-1 TGCGCCAGCAGCGTGGGGCAGGGGGGGAATTCACCCCTCCACTTT CASSVGQGGNSPLHF
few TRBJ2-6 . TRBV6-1 TGTGCCAGCAGCAGAACAGGGTCTGGGGCCAACGTCCTGACTTTC CASSRTGSGANVLTF
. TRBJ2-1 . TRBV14 TGTGCCAGCAGCCAATTAACGGGAAGAGACAATGAGCAGTTCTTC CASSQLTGRDNEQFF
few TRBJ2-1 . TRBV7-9 TGTGCCAGCACCTCCCGGCATGAGGGGCGGTACAATGAGCAGTTCTTC CASTSRHEGRYNEQFF
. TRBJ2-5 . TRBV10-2 TGCGCCAGCAGTGGCGAGGGGTCCCTTCCGGAGACCCAGTACTTC CASSGEGSLPETQYF
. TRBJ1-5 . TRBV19 TGTGCCAGTTCCCGACAGGTTTATAGCAATCAGCCCCAGCATTTT CASSRQVYSNQPQHF
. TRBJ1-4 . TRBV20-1 TGCAGTGCTAGGTACAGGGAAAAACTGTTTTTT CSARYREKLFF
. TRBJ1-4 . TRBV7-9 TGTGCCAGCAGCTTGGTAGGGTCTGAGGAAAAACTGTTTTTT CASSLVGSEEKLFF
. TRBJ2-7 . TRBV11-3 TGTGCCAGCAGCCCACAAATCGAGCAGTACTTC CASSPQIEQYF
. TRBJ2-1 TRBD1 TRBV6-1 TGTGCCAGCAGTGAGCAACAGGGGGCTAATGAGCAGTTCTTC CASSEQQGANEQFF
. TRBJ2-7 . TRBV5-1 TGCGCCAGCAGCTTGGAGGCGGGGAGCTCCTACGAGCAGTACTTC CASSLEAGSSYEQYF
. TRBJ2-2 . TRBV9 TGTGCCAGCAGCGTAGCTCAGGGGCGAGACACCGGGGAGCTGTTTTTT CASSVAQGRDTGELFF
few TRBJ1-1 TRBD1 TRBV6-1 TGTGCCAGCATGCCGGGACAGAGTAACACTGAAGCTTTCTTT CASMPGQSNTEAFF
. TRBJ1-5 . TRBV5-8 TGTGCCAGCAGCTTGACGGGGGATCAGCCCCAGCATTTT CASSLTGDQPQHF
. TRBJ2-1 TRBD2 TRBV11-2 TGTGCCAGCAGCTTAGACCGGGGGGATGAGCAGTTCTTC CASSLDRGDEQFF
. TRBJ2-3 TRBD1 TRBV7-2 TGTGCCAGCAGCTTAGTCCCACGACAGGGACCAGATACGCAGTATTTT CASSLVPRQGPDTQYF
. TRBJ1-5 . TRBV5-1 TGCGCCAGCAGCTTGGGGGCCGATCAGCCCCAGCATTTT CASSLGADQPQHF
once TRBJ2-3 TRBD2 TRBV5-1 TGCGCCAGCAGCGACAGCGGGGCTACAGATACGCAGTATTTT CASSDSGATDTQYF
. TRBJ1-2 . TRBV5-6 TGTGCCAGCAGCATGGAAAAGAGGGACCCCTGGAGGCTCTATGGCTACACCTTC CASSMEKRDPWRLYGYTF
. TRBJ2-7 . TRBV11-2 TGTGCCAGCAGCCCTATGAGGGACCCCGGGTTCGAGCAGTACTTC CASSPMRDPGFEQYF
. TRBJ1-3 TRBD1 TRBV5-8 TGTGCCAGCCCAGGACAGGCCCGAAACACCATATATTTT CASPGQARNTIYF
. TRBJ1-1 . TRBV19 TGTGCCAGTAGTATACAGGAGAACACTGAAGCTTTCTTT CASSIQENTEAFF
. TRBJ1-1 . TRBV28 TGTGCCAGCAGTCATGGGGGGGCAGGGAACACTGAAGCTTTCTTT CASSHGGAGNTEAFF
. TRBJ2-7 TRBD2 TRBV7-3 TGTGCCAGCAGCTTCGGCGGGAGCTCCTACGAGCAGTACTTC CASSFGGSSYEQYF
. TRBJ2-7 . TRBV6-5 TGTGCCAGCAGAGAGCTGGACGGCTACGAGCAGTACTTC CASRELDGYEQYF
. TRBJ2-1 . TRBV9 TGTGCCAGCAGCGTGACAGCCTACAATGAGCAGTTCTTC CASSVTAYNEQFF